This TCR beta chain appears in the sequencing data of a study of metastatic and nonmetastatic thyroid tumors. The overall study: Repertoire comparisons spanned blood and tumor or nodule tissue from malignant and benign thyroid patients. Study conclusions and caveats: In both blood and tumor samples, TCR beta diversity was reported significantly higher for malignant than benign nodules.

The entire patient cohort was treatment-naive prior to thyroid surgery. This CDR3 contains 15 residues. J gave up 4 bases and V 3 bases, and 7 bases lay outside the gene matches. TCRdb reassembled clones from the PCR reads with MiXCR. The table shows approximately 30,000 clones, with about a sixth occurring only once. This clone has at least ten counts. Its antigen is still unknown. Sequencing input: blood. The clonotype comes from a female donor with papillary thyroid cancer or a benign thyroid nodule (not recorded which). Some clones in this sample may be carry-over from other donors' samples. The V and J genes are TRBV12-3 or TRBV12-4 and TRBJ2-3, with TRBD2 identical over 7 bases. The CDR3: CASSLEAGAADTQYF. DNA of the CDR3: TGTGCCAGCAGTTTGGAGGCGGGAGCCGCAGATACGCAGTATTTT.